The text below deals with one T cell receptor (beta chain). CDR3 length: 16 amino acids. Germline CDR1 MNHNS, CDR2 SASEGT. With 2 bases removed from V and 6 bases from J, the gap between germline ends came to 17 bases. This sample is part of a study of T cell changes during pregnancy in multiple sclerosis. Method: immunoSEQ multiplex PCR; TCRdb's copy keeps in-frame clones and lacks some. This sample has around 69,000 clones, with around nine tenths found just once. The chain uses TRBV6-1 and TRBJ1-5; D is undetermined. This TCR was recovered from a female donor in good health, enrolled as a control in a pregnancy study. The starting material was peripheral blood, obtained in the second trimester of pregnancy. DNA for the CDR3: TGTGCCAGCAGTGAAAAAACTACACGGCCGATTCAGCCCCAGCATTTT. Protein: CASSEKTTRPIQPQHF.